This T cell receptor beta chain was obtained from a study of blood T cell repertoires in COVID-19. Looking at the study overall: The origin of the acute and convalescent COVID-19 samples was the United States, Italy and Spain.

Original processing methods: Nucleated cell counts were estimated from reference gene primer amplification. TCRdb keeps only in-frame clones here, not all; method: immunoSEQ multiplex PCR. V, J and clone size reflect that table, while D and trimming were determined from the DNA. This table has about 72,000 clones, 65% to 90% appearing once. The J segment lost 4 bases and the V segment lost 4 bases, leaving 6 bases of the junction unmatched. This CDR3 spans 14 amino acids. From germline, CDR1 is SEHNR and CDR2 FQNEAQ (reference sequence). This clonotype was sampled from a man between 65 and 85 years old with active or convalescent COVID-19. The sequenced sample consisted of peripheral blood. This chain uses TRBV7-9 with TRBJ1-2; 7 bases are shared with TRBD1. The CDR3 reads CASSSGTVSYGYTF. In nucleotides, the CDR3 is TGTGCCAGCAGCTCGGGGACAGTTTCCTATGGCTACACCTTC.